This T cell receptor (beta chain) was profiled in a study of blood T cell repertoires in COVID-19. For the study at large: Samples taken during acute and convalescent COVID-19 were collected in the United States, Italy and Spain. Nucleic acid was either cDNA or gDNA, and it came from T cells, B-cell-depleted T cells, or PBMCs.

Authors' processing steps: Estimation of nucleated cell counts relied on the amplification of reference gene primers. Data came from immunoSEQ multiplex PCR; TCRdb stores just in-frame clones and leaves some out. That table supplies the V and J calls and clone size; D and trimming were determined from the DNA. The table has tens of thousands of clones, around nine tenths seen once. The CDR3 has 11 residues. In germline, CDR1 is DFQATT, CDR2 SNEGSKA (reference sequence). Trimming shortened V by 4 bases and J by 6 bases, and 9 bases separated the two germline ends. This clone has more than one count but fewer than ten.

The V call is TRBV20-1, the J call TRBJ1-2; tentatively, D is TRBD1 (6 bases). Sequencing was performed on peripheral blood. The clonotype originates from a man in his sixties with acute or convalescent COVID-19. CDR3 nucleotide sequence: TGCAGTGCTACGAGGGGGAATGGCTACACCTTC. The encoded protein is CSATRGNGYTF.